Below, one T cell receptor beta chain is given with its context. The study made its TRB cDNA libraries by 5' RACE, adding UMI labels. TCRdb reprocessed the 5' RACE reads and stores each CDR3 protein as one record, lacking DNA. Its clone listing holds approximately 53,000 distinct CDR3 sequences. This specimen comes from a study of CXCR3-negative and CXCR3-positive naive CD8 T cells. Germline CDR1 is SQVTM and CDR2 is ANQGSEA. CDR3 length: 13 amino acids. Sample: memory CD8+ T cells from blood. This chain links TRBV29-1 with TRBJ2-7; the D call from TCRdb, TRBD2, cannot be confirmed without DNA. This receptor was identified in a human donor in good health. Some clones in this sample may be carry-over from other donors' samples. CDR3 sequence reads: CSVTLAGDYEQYF.